A single sample gave rise to the 5 T cell receptor beta chains below, sequenced in a study of graft-versus-host responses after intestinal transplantation. Grafts had their tissue processed, releasing intraepithelial and lamina propria lymphocytes. The protocol was immunoSEQ multiplex PCR, while the TCRdb copy is restricted to in-frame clones and leaves out a portion. The top ten hold 2.5% to 3.5% of the sample, which has 29,000 or so clones, approximately 80% seen once. The source material was ileum tissue, sampled 98 days after intestinal transplantation. Receptors were obtained from a human patient who received an intestinal transplant, so some T cells may come from the graft donor.

CDR3 in DNA: TGTGCCAGCACCTCTGCCGTGGCATCTGACAGGGTTAGGTATGGCTACACCTTC. Protein sequence: CASTSAVASDRVRYGYTF. The chain combines TRBV27 with TRBJ1-2, with 7 bases lining up with TRBD1. The CDR3 sequence is 18 residues long. Germline trimming cut 7 bases from V and 5 bases from J; bases unmatched to any gene: 22. Looked up from germline, CDR1 is MNHEY and CDR2 is SMNVEV (reference sequence).

This chain connects TRBV5-1 to TRBJ2-5, with no clear D. The CDR3 is 13 amino acids. V dropped 2 bases and J dropped 5 bases, with 10 bases sitting between them. CDR1 and CDR2 (germline): SGHRS, YFSETQ. CDR3: CASSLTLQETQYF. The CDR3, as DNA: TGCGCCAGCAGCTTAACCCTCCAGGAGACCCAGTACTTC.

This rearrangement joins TRBV6-1 to TRBJ1-2; D possibly corresponds to TRBD1 (6 bases). Germline V gene sequence: CDR1 MNHNS, CDR2 SASEGT. The CDR3 is made up of 13 amino acids. Trimming left V 6 bases short and J 1 base short, with 9 bases between. This CDR3 is CASSRDINYGYTF. CDR3 DNA sequence: TGTGCCAGCAGCCGGGACATTAACTATGGCTACACCTTC.

The rearrangement links TRBV19 to TRBJ1-1; no reliable D call. CDR3 size: 13 residues. The germline CDR1 and CDR2 sequences are LNHDA and SQIVND (reference sequence). Trimming stripped 5 bases from V and 1 base from J, with 8 bases between. This chain's CDR3 is CASSPRGNTEAFF. DNA for the CDR3: TGTGCCAGTAGTCCCCGCGGGAACACTGAAGCTTTCTTT.

This chain connects TRBV10-3 to TRBJ2-5; the D is unclear. Per germline, CDR1 ENHRY and CDR2 SYGVKD. The CDR3 extends over 13 amino acids. With 1 base removed from V and 4 bases from J, the gap between germline ends came to 7 bases. The DNA for the CDR3 is TGTGCCATCAGTGAGTTACTGGGAGAGACCCAGTACTTC. Its translation is CAISELLGETQYF.